Following are 5 T cell receptor beta chains from one sample sequenced in a study of T cell repertoires in cytomegalovirus infection. TCRdb re-called the reads with MiXCR, one entry per CDR3 protein. Among about 47,000 distinct CDR3 sequences listed, roughly a fifth were seen once. Their cognate antigens are unknown. Specimen: CD8+ T cells from cultured PBMCs, collected from culture after CMV antigen stimulation. These receptors were taken from a human donor in good health (CMV status not recorded). Some clones in this sample may be carry-over from other donors' samples.

DNA for the CDR3: TGTGCCAGCAGTGAAGAATACGGGCATGGCTACACCTTC. Translated: CASSEEYGHGYTF. The chain combines TRBV6-1 with TRBJ1-2; D ambiguous. Germline CDR1 and CDR2: MNHNS and SASEGT. The CDR3 runs to 13 residues. Trimming took off 1 base at V and 6 bases at J, with 9 bases between the two ends.

The chain carries TRBV7-3 and TRBJ1-1; D uncertain. Germline V CDR1 and CDR2: SGHTA, FQGTGA. V was cut by 1 base and J by 2 bases, with 11 bases left in between. This CDR3 region has 15 residues. The CDR3 coding sequence is TGTGCCAGCAGCTTAATAGCCCTTTCAAACACTGAAGCTTTCTTT. It codes for CASSLIALSNTEAFF.

The chain carries TRBV6-4 and TRBJ2-5, with 10 bases identical to TRBD2. V dropped 5 bases and J dropped 1; count of bases not matched to a gene: 4. The CDR3 has 15 amino acids. The germline gives CDR1 MRHNA, CDR2 SNTAGT. CDR3 sequence (DNA): TGTGCCAGCAGTCCGGGACTAGCGACCCAAGAGACCCAGTACTTC. Translation: CASSPGLATQETQYF.

This sequence joins TRBV7-2 and TRBJ1-2; no clear D gene. V was cut by 1 base and J by 7 bases, with 7 bases left in between. CDR3 length: 12 residues. CDR1 and CDR2 from the germline V gene are SGHTA and FQGNSA. The CDR3 DNA reads as TGTGCCAGCAGCTTAGGGATTCTTGGCTACACCTTC. Translation gives CASSLGILGYTF. Full variable domain (missing parts from reference TRBV7-2 and TRBJ1-2): GAGVSQSPSNKVTEKGKDVELRCDPISGHTALYWYRQSLGQGLEFLIYFQGNSAPDKSGLPSDRFSAERTGGSVSTLTIQRTQQEDSAVYLCASSLGILGYTFGSGTRLTVV.

This clonotype was found a few times. The chain has TRBV11-2 and TRBJ1-2; 12 positions agree with TRBD1. The V segment lost 5 bases and the J segment 4 bases; nucleotides outside the gene matches: 5. The CDR3 runs to 15 residues. Germline assignment: CDR1 SGHAT and CDR2 FQNNGV. The CDR3 region has the DNA TGTGCCAGCAGCGCGGGACAGGGGGCCCTCTATGGCTACACCTTC. Residues: CASSAGQGALYGYTF. The complete variable domain, with remaining parts taken from reference TRBV11-2 and TRBJ1-2, reads EAGVAQSPRYKIIEKRQSVAFWCNPISGHATLYWYQQILGQGPKLLIQFQNNGVVDDSQLPKDRFSAERLKGVDSTLKIQPAKLEDSAVYLCASSAGQGALYGYTFGSGTRLTVV.